This TCR beta chain comes out of a study of blood T cell repertoires in COVID-19. Study background: PBMCs, B-cell-depleted T cells, or T cells were the source of the cDNA or gDNA that made up the material.

V lost 6 bases, J lost 5 bases, and 7 bases stayed unmatched. Germline V gives CDR1 ENHRY, CDR2 SYGVKD. The CDR3 runs 15 residues. The method was immunoSEQ multiplex PCR; TCRdb's version includes in-frame clones alone and lacks a portion of them. Counted here are over 200,000 clones, roughly 87% occurring once; the ten biggest clones make up 1.9%. The material sequenced was peripheral blood. This clonotype was obtained from a man aged 35 to 55 with active or convalescent COVID-19. The V gene is TRBV10-3, the J gene TRBJ2-5, with 12 bases identical to TRBD2. CDR3 sequence (DNA): TGTGCCATCAGCGCTAGCGGGGGGGCGCAGGAGACCCAGTACTTC. It specifies CAISASGGAQETQYF.